Listed below are T cell receptor beta chains from one sample, sequenced in a study of cytomegalovirus exposure and HLA in healthy donors. TCRdb's copy holds only in-frame clones and misses some; the assay was immunoSEQ multiplex PCR. The table lists about 140,000 clones, approximately 77% of them singletons. The sequencing sample was made of PBMCs. The receptors originated from a young man in good health and CMV-seronegative. Each CDR3 is given with its conserved first and last residue. Each record gives: J gene, clone size, D gene, V gene, CDR3 DNA, CDR3 protein. D genes are given only for firm matches. A row's size may be missing; if present it is once, few, many or a size class.

j_gene: TRBJ2-5; abundance: few; d_gene: .; v_gene: TRBV2; CDR3nt: TGTGCCAGCAACCAGAAGGCTAGTGAGACCCAGTACTTC; CDR3aa: CASNQKASETQYF
j_gene: TRBJ2-7; abundance: .; d_gene: .; v_gene: TRBV6-5; CDR3nt: TGTGCCAGCAGCCGAGGGGGATACGAGCAGTACTTC; CDR3aa: CASSRGGYEQYF
j_gene: TRBJ2-1; abundance: .; d_gene: .; v_gene: TRBV5-1; CDR3nt: TGCGCCAGCAGCTTGGAATTAGCGGAGGAAGAGCAGTTCTTC; CDR3aa: CASSLELAEEEQFF
j_gene: TRBJ1-1; abundance: few; d_gene: TRBD1; v_gene: TRBV5-1; CDR3nt: TGCGCCAGCAGCCCAGCCGGGACAGGGCTGACTGAAGCTTTCTTT; CDR3aa: CASSPAGTGLTEAFF
j_gene: TRBJ1-1; abundance: .; d_gene: .; v_gene: TRBV6-5; CDR3nt: TGTGCCAGCAGTCCGCGACAGTTTACCACTGAAGCTTTCTTT; CDR3aa: CASSPRQFTTEAFF
j_gene: TRBJ2-7; abundance: few; d_gene: TRBD1; v_gene: TRBV6-5; CDR3nt: TGTGCCAGCAGTCATGCCGGGACAGACTACGAGCAGTACTTC; CDR3aa: CASSHAGTDYEQYF
j_gene: TRBJ2-7; abundance: .; d_gene: TRBD2; v_gene: TRBV2; CDR3nt: TGTGCCAGGACATTTGGACTAGCGCCTACCTACGAGCAGTACTTC; CDR3aa: CARTFGLAPTYEQYF
j_gene: TRBJ2-7; abundance: .; d_gene: TRBD2; v_gene: TRBV7-2; CDR3nt: TGTGCCAGCAGCTTATGGGCTAGCGGGAGAGGGTACGAGCAGTACTTC; CDR3aa: CASSLWASGRGYEQYF
j_gene: TRBJ1-5; abundance: .; d_gene: TRBD1; v_gene: TRBV9; CDR3nt: TGTGCCAGCAGCAGATCGACAGGGATCAATCAGCCCCAGCATTTT; CDR3aa: CASSRSTGINQPQHF
j_gene: TRBJ1-1; abundance: .; d_gene: .; v_gene: TRBV14; CDR3nt: TGTGCCAGCAGCCCCACCTCTCAAGGAGTAGTCACTGAAGCTTTCTTT; CDR3aa: CASSPTSQGVVTEAFF
j_gene: TRBJ2-7; abundance: few; d_gene: .; v_gene: TRBV6-1; CDR3nt: TGTGCCAGCCACGCGGGCTGGGCTTGGAGCGAGCAGTACTTC; CDR3aa: CASHAGWAWSEQYF
j_gene: TRBJ1-1; abundance: many; d_gene: TRBD1; v_gene: TRBV9; CDR3nt: TGTGCCAGCAGCGTAGCTTCGGACAGGGAAGCTTTCTTT; CDR3aa: CASSVASDREAFF
j_gene: TRBJ2-7; abundance: .; d_gene: .; v_gene: TRBV11-2; CDR3nt: TGTGCCAGCAGCCCGGGAAGATTATACTCCTACGAGCAGTACTTC; CDR3aa: CASSPGRLYSYEQYF
j_gene: TRBJ1-1; abundance: few; d_gene: .; v_gene: TRBV2; CDR3nt: TGTGCCAGCAGTGAAGCTTTTAGGGGCGCGAGCACTGAAGCTTTCTTT; CDR3aa: CASSEAFRGASTEAFF
j_gene: TRBJ2-1; abundance: .; d_gene: TRBD2; v_gene: TRBV15; CDR3nt: TGTGCCACCAGCCAACTAGCGAGCTCCTACAATGAGCAGTTCTTC; CDR3aa: CATSQLASSYNEQFF
j_gene: TRBJ2-7; abundance: .; d_gene: .; v_gene: TRBV27; CDR3nt: TGTGCCAGCAGTTTACTCGACCGCTCCGGGGAGCAGTACTTC; CDR3aa: CASSLLDRSGEQYF
j_gene: TRBJ1-3; abundance: .; d_gene: .; v_gene: TRBV7-9; CDR3nt: TGTGCCAGCAGCTTAGTTCTTAAAACGCGAGGAAACACCATATATTTT; CDR3aa: CASSLVLKTRGNTIYF
j_gene: TRBJ2-7; abundance: once; d_gene: TRBD2; v_gene: TRBV4-2; CDR3nt: TGTGCCAGCAGCGGACCTAGCGGGAGGGGGTACGAGCAGTACTTC; CDR3aa: CASSGPSGRGYEQYF
j_gene: TRBJ1-5; abundance: .; d_gene: TRBD1; v_gene: TRBV4-1; CDR3nt: TGCGCCAGCAGTCGAAAGCTGGGACAGGAGATAAATCAGCCCCAGCATTTT; CDR3aa: CASSRKLGQEINQPQHF
j_gene: TRBJ1-5; abundance: once; d_gene: .; v_gene: TRBV6-6; CDR3nt: TGTGCCAGCAGTCGCAGGACAGATAGCAATCAGCCCCAGCATTTT; CDR3aa: CASSRRTDSNQPQHF
j_gene: TRBJ2-1; abundance: .; d_gene: TRBD2; v_gene: TRBV5-6; CDR3nt: TGTGCCACCACCCGGAGGCTAGCGGGAGGGGGTGAGCAGTTCTTC; CDR3aa: CATTRRLAGGGEQFF
j_gene: TRBJ2-7; abundance: .; d_gene: .; v_gene: TRBV5-1; CDR3nt: TGCGCCAGCAGCTTGCAGGGCACCTACGAGCAGTACTTC; CDR3aa: CASSLQGTYEQYF
j_gene: TRBJ2-2; abundance: few; d_gene: .; v_gene: TRBV7-3; CDR3nt: TGTGCCAGCAGCTTAGAGGGTAGCGGTAACACCGGGGAGCTGTTTTTT; CDR3aa: CASSLEGSGNTGELFF
j_gene: TRBJ1-4; abundance: .; d_gene: TRBD1; v_gene: TRBV28; CDR3nt: TGTGCCAGCAGTACCCGACAGGGGACTAATGAAAAACTGTTTTTT; CDR3aa: CASSTRQGTNEKLFF
j_gene: TRBJ1-5; abundance: .; d_gene: TRBD1; v_gene: TRBV4-1; CDR3nt: TGCGCCAGCAGCCCTACAGGGGGCGCGGGAACCGAGGACAATCAGCCCCAGCATTTT; CDR3aa: CASSPTGGAGTEDNQPQHF
j_gene: TRBJ2-7; abundance: .; d_gene: TRBD2; v_gene: TRBV4-1; CDR3nt: TGCGCCAGCAGCCAAGTCGACCTGGGGAGCGGGGGTTACGAGCAGTACTTC; CDR3aa: CASSQVDLGSGGYEQYF
j_gene: TRBJ2-1; abundance: .; d_gene: .; v_gene: TRBV9; CDR3nt: TGTGCCAGCAGCGTAGGGAGCCCTTACAATGAGCAGTTCTTC; CDR3aa: CASSVGSPYNEQFF
j_gene: TRBJ1-1; abundance: .; d_gene: TRBD1; v_gene: TRBV29-1; CDR3nt: TGCAGCGTTGACAGACAGGGGGCGGGGAACACTGAAGCTTTCTTT; CDR3aa: CSVDRQGAGNTEAFF
j_gene: TRBJ2-2; abundance: .; d_gene: TRBD2; v_gene: TRBV2; CDR3nt: TGTGCCAGCAGGGGACTAGGGAACACCGGGGAGCTGTTTTTT; CDR3aa: CASRGLGNTGELFF
j_gene: TRBJ1-2; abundance: .; d_gene: .; v_gene: TRBV29-1; CDR3nt: TGCAGCGCAAGGCAAGGGGTGGGTGGCTATGGCTACACCTTC; CDR3aa: CSARQGVGGYGYTF
j_gene: TRBJ2-6; abundance: few; d_gene: .; v_gene: TRBV2; CDR3nt: TGTGCCAGAGGACAGGAGGGCTCTGGGGCCAACGTCCTGACTTTC; CDR3aa: CARGQEGSGANVLTF
j_gene: TRBJ2-5; abundance: few; d_gene: .; v_gene: TRBV2; CDR3nt: TGTGCCAGCAGTGGGGAGAACCAAGAGACCCAGTACTTC; CDR3aa: CASSGENQETQYF